A selection of T cell receptor beta chains follows, all from one sample in a study of cytomegalovirus exposure and HLA in healthy donors. Sequenced by immunoSEQ multiplex PCR; TCRdb stores in-frame clones only, minus some. The sample's table shows 87,000 or so clones. Sequencing input: PBMCs. The source is a man aged 50-59 years in good health and CMV-seropositive. Both conserved end residues are part of each CDR3. A D gene is named only where the DNA matches it firmly.

V gene,J gene,D gene,CDR3 DNA,CDR3 protein
TRBV25-1,TRBJ1-1,.,TGTGCCAGCAGTGAATATCAGGTTGTGGACACTGAAGCTTTCTTT,CASSEYQVVDTEAFF
TRBV28,TRBJ1-5,.,TGTGCCAGCAGTTTAGCCCAAAGTCAGGGCCAGCATTTT,CASSLAQSQGQHF
TRBV28,TRBJ2-1,.,TGTGCCAGCCGGGAACCGGGACTCCACAATGAGCAGTTCTTC,CASREPGLHNEQFF
TRBV4-3,TRBJ2-1,.,TGCGCCAGCAGCCAAGGACTCAAAGAGAAGGAGCAGTTCTTC,CASSQGLKEKEQFF
TRBV7-9,TRBJ1-2,.,TGTGCCAGCAGCTCCGAAACAGGTCTACATGGCTACACCTTC,CASSSETGLHGYTF
TRBV30,TRBJ2-7,TRBD2,TGTGCCTGGAGTGTAAGACAGCTAGCGGGTCCTGGGGAGCAGTACTTC,CAWSVRQLAGPGEQYF
TRBV9,TRBJ2-7,TRBD1,TGTGCCAGCAGCAGGGCAGGGGGCTCCTACGAGCAGTACTTC,CASSRAGGSYEQYF
TRBV29-1,TRBJ1-3,.,TGCAGCGTTGTAGGAGAAGTGAGCTCTGGAAACACCATATATTTT,CSVVGEVSSGNTIYF
TRBV5-1,TRBJ2-3,TRBD2,TGCGCCAGCAGCTGGACTAGCGGATACACAGATACGCAGTATTTT,CASSWTSGYTDTQYF
TRBV5-1,TRBJ2-1,TRBD2,TGCGCCAGCAGAGCGACTAGCGGGATAGGTGAGCAGTTCTTC,CASRATSGIGEQFF
TRBV27,TRBJ2-1,.,TGTGCCAGCAGTTGGGCTAGCGGAGGGGGTGAGCAGTTCTTC,CASSWASGGGEQFF
TRBV2,TRBJ2-3,.,TGTGCCAGCAGCCCAACTACGGATACGCAGTATTTT,CASSPTTDTQYF
TRBV10-3,TRBJ1-1,TRBD1,TGTGCCGTCTCCCCGGGACAGGGGAACACTGAAGCTTTCTTT,CAVSPGQGNTEAFF
TRBV2,TRBJ1-1,.,TGTGCCAGCAGCCTGACAGGGAACACTGAAGCTTTCTTT,CASSLTGNTEAFF
TRBV7-6,TRBJ2-7,.,TGTGCCAGCAGCTTAGGCAACGGGGTGAGCTCCTACGAGCAGTACTTC,CASSLGNGVSSYEQYF
TRBV7-9,TRBJ2-3,TRBD2,TGTGCCAGCAGCCAAGCACTAGCGGTATCAGATACGCAGTATTTT,CASSQALAVSDTQYF
TRBV7-9,TRBJ2-3,TRBD1,TGTGCCAGCAGCTTATTGGGACAGGGCCTCACAGATACGCAGTATTTT,CASSLLGQGLTDTQYF
TRBV5-1,TRBJ2-7,TRBD1,TGCGCCAGCAGAAGAGGGACAGGGCCCTACGAGCAGTACTTC,CASRRGTGPYEQYF
TRBV6-9,TRBJ2-1,.,TGTGCCAGCACCCCCGCGGCGGGCTCCTACAATGAGCAGTTCTTC,CASTPAAGSYNEQFF
TRBV7-2,TRBJ1-5,.,TGTGCCAGCAGCTTAGAAGGGGGATACCAGCCCCAGCATTTT,CASSLEGGYQPQHF
TRBV7-2,TRBJ2-2,TRBD1,TGTGCCAGCAGCATGACAGGGGGCACCGGGGAGCTGTTTTTT,CASSMTGGTGELFF
TRBV6-1,TRBJ2-5,.,TGTGCCAGCAGTGGTAACAGCCAAGAGACCCAGTACTTC,CASSGNSQETQYF
TRBV30,TRBJ1-5,.,TGTGCCTGGAGTCCCGGACAGTTTCGGCCCCAGCATTTT,CAWSPGQFRPQHF
TRBV29-1,TRBJ2-6,.,TGCAGCGTTAAGGGAGCTAGCTCTGGGGCCAACGTCCTGACTTTC,CSVKGASSGANVLTF
TRBV27,TRBJ2-7,.,TGTGCCAGCAGCCCTAGGAGCTCCTACGAGCAGTACTTC,CASSPRSSYEQYF
TRBV18,TRBJ2-7,.,TGTGCCAGCTCACAGGGGCGCTACGAGCAGTACTTC,CASSQGRYEQYF